This is a list of T cell receptor beta chains from one sample in a study of OX40 agonist ivuxolimab in advanced cancers. Clones were sequenced by immunoSEQ multiplex PCR, and TCRdb holds only the in-frame ones, with some missing. The data hold approximately 60,000 clones, with approximately 83% observed a single time. Source: CD4+ or CD8+ T cells sorted from blood, taken in a trial of the OX40 agonist ivuxolimab. The receptor set was obtained from an adult with an advanced solid tumor such as melanoma, head and neck, liver or kidney cancer. The CDR3 runs from the conserved cysteine through the conserved F or W. Fields, in order: V gene, J gene, clone size, D gene, CDR3 DNA, CDR3 protein. A D gene is named only where the DNA matches it firmly. Clone size appears in some rows only: once, few, many, or a class for an expanded clone.

>TRBV7-9|TRBJ2-1|few|.
TGTGCCAGCAGCTTAGGGGAGCGGGTGGGCAATGAGCAGTTCTTC
CASSLGERVGNEQFF
>TRBV29-1|TRBJ2-1|.|TRBD1
TGCAGCGTTCTCCGGGACAGGGACTACAATGAGCAGTTCTTC
CSVLRDRDYNEQFF
>TRBV27|TRBJ2-1|.|.
TGTGCCAGCAGCTTGGGGAGGACAGAGTACAATGAGCAGTTCTTC
CASSLGRTEYNEQFF
>TRBV7-8|TRBJ1-3|.|TRBD1
TGTGCCAGCAGCCTCGGGACAGCTGGAAACACCATATATTTT
CASSLGTAGNTIYF
>TRBV6-1|TRBJ1-2|.|.
TGTGCCAGCAGTGTCGCCGGAGGTGGGAGCTATGGCTACACCTTC
CASSVAGGGSYGYTF
>TRBV30|TRBJ2-5|.|.
TGTGCCTGGATGTTCTCCGGGGGCCTCCAAGAGACCCAGTACTTC
CAWMFSGGLQETQYF
>TRBV6-5|TRBJ2-2|.|.
TGTGCCAGCAGTTACGGGGGAGGACTCACCGGGGAGCTGTTTTTT
CASSYGGGLTGELFF
>TRBV5-1|TRBJ2-5|.|TRBD2
TGCGCCAGCAGCCGGAGCGGGAGCTGGGAGACCCAGTACTTC
CASSRSGSWETQYF
>TRBV6-1|TRBJ1-3|once|TRBD1
TGTGCCAGCAGGGACAGGGGTATTGGAAACACCATATATTTT
CASRDRGIGNTIYF
>TRBV28|TRBJ1-2|.|.
TGTGCCAGCAATAGGGACGTTTATGGCTACACCTTC
CASNRDVYGYTF
>TRBV2|TRBJ1-5|.|.
TGTGCCAGCAGTACAGGAGGGGCCCATCAGCCCCAGCATTTT
CASSTGGAHQPQHF
>TRBV5-1|TRBJ2-5|.|TRBD1
TGCGCCAGCAGCCCTAACTTGGGACAGGGAGAAGAGACCCAGTACTTC
CASSPNLGQGEETQYF
>TRBV2|TRBJ1-2|.|.
TGTGCCAGCGAGGAGGGTACTGGCTACACCTTC
CASEEGTGYTF
>TRBV6-1|TRBJ2-2|.|.
TGTGCCAGCAGTGAAGTTAACGGGGGGCACGGGGAGCTGTTTTTT
CASSEVNGGHGELFF
>TRBV20-1|TRBJ1-1|few|.
TGCAGGAAGGCGGGGAACACTGAAGCTTTCTTT
CRKAGNTEAFF
>TRBV5-6|TRBJ2-3|.|.
TGTGCCAGCGCTTTATCTTTGAGGGATACGCAGTATTTT
CASALSLRDTQYF
>TRBV12-5|TRBJ2-7|.|.
TGTGCTAGTGTGGACAAGGCCTACGAGCAGTACTTC
CASVDKAYEQYF
>TRBV2|TRBJ1-5|.|TRBD1
TGTGCCAGCAGTGGTGGAGACAGGGTCGGTCAGCCCCAGCATTTT
CASSGGDRVGQPQHF